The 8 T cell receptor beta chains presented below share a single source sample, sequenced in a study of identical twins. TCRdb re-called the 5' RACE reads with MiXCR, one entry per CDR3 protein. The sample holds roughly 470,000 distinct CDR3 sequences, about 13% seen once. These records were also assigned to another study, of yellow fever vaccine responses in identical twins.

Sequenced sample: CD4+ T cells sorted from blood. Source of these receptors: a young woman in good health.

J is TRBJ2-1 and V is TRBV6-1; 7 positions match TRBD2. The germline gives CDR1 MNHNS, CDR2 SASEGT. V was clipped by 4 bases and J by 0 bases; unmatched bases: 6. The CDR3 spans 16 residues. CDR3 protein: CASSGQSGVSYNEQFF. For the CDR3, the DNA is TGTGCCAGCAGTGGGCAGAGCGGGGTCTCCTACAATGAGCAGTTCTTC.

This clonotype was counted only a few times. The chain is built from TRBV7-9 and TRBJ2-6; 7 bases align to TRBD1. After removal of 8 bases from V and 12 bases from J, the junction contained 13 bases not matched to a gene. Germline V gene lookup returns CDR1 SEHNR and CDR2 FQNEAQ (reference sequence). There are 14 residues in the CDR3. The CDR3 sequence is CASAGGRGWAVLTF. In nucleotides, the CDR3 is TGTGCCAGCGCAGGGGGACGTGGTTGGGCCGTCCTGACTTTC.

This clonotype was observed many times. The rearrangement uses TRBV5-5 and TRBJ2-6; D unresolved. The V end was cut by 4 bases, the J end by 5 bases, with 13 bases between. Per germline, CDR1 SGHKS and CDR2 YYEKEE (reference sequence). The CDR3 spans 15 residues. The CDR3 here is CASSPNDARANVLTF. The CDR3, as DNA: TGTGCCAGCAGCCCGAATGACGCAAGGGCCAACGTCCTGACTTTC.

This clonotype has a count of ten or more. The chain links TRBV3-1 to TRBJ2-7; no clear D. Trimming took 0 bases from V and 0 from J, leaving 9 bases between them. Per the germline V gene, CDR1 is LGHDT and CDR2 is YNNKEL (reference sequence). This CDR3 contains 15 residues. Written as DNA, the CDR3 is TGTGCCAGCAGCCAAGATCCGGGTACCTCCTACGAGCAGTACTTC. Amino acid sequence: CASSQDPGTSYEQYF.

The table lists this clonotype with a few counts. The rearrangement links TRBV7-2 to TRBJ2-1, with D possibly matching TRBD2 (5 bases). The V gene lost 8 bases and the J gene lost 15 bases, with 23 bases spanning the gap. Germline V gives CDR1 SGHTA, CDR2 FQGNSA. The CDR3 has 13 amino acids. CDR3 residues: CASRSPPGSPLFF. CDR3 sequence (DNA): TGTGCCAGCCGATCCCCACCGGGGTCCCCCCTGTTCTTC.

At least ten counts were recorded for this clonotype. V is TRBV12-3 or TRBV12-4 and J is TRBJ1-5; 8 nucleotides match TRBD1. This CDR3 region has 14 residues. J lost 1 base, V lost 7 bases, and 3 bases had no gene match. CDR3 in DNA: TGTGCCAGCACCCGACAGGGGAGCAATCAGCCCCAGCATTTT. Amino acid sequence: CASTRQGSNQPQHF.

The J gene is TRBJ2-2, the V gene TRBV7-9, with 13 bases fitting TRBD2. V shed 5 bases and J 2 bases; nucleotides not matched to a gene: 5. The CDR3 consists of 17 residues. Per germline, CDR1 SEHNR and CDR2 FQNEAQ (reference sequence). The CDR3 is CASSRTSGSVNTGELFF. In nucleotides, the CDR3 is TGTGCCAGCAGCCGGACTAGCGGGAGCGTCAACACCGGGGAGCTGTTTTTT.

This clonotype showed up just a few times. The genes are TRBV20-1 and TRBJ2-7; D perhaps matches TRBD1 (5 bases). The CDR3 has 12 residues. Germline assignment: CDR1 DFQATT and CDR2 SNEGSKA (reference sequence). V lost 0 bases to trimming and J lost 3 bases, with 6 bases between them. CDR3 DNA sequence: TGCAGTGCTAGAGAGGACATCTACGAGCAGTACTTC. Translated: CSAREDIYEQYF.